This is a list of T cell receptor beta chains from one sample in a study of blood T cell repertoires in COVID-19. Sequencing used immunoSEQ multiplex PCR; TCRdb keeps in-frame clones, though not all of them. The sample carries 120,000 to 150,000 clones, approximately 90% recorded once. The sequenced sample was PBMCs or T cells enriched from blood (not recorded which). All receptors come from a woman in her thirties or forties who had been exposed to COVID-19. Both conserved end residues are part of each CDR3. The D gene is left open where the match is weak. Not all rows give a size; the values are once, few, many and, for expanded clones, a class.

d_call,v_call,j_call,clone_size,cdr3_nt,cdr3_aa
TRBD2,TRBV18,TRBJ2-7,.,TGTGCCAGCTCAGCGGGACTAGAGGCCTACGAGCAGTACTTC,CASSAGLEAYEQYF
TRBD1,TRBV27,TRBJ2-3,.,TGTGCCAGCAGTTTATTCCTTGGACAGGGGCTTACAGATACGCAGTATTTT,CASSLFLGQGLTDTQYF
.,TRBV24-1,TRBJ2-7,.,TGTGCCACCAGTGGAGCCTACGAGCAGTACTTC,CATSGAYEQYF
.,TRBV25-1,TRBJ2-7,few,TGTGCCAGCAGTGGCGACAGGAATTTCTCCTACGAGCAGTACTTC,CASSGDRNFSYEQYF
TRBD1,TRBV6-5,TRBJ1-5,.,TGTGCCAGCAGCCGGACAGGGTCCAATCAGCCCCAGCATTTT,CASSRTGSNQPQHF
.,TRBV5-1,TRBJ1-4,.,TGCGCCAGCAGCTTGGGGCAGGGGATAGCTAATGAAAAACTGTTTTTT,CASSLGQGIANEKLFF
.,TRBV14,TRBJ2-1,once,TGTGCCAGCAGCCAGCGGGCGGGGGCGGATGAGCAGTTCTTC,CASSQRAGADEQFF
.,TRBV7-2,TRBJ1-6,.,TGTGCCAGCAGCTTAGCACAGGTTAATTCACCCCTCCACTTT,CASSLAQVNSPLHF
TRBD1,TRBV18,TRBJ1-6,.,TGTGCCAGCTCAGCTACCGGGACAGGGTATAATTCACCCCTCCACTTT,CASSATGTGYNSPLHF
TRBD1,TRBV5-1,TRBJ1-2,.,TGCGCCAGCAGACGATCCGGGACAGGGGCGGCTGGCTACACCTTC,CASRRSGTGAAGYTF
.,TRBV4-1,TRBJ1-1,.,TGCGCCAGCAGCCAATTTCAGGGAACTATGAACACTGAAGCTTTCTTT,CASSQFQGTMNTEAFF
.,TRBV7-9,TRBJ1-4,.,TGTGCCAGCAGCTTAACACAGGGTAATGAAAAACTGTTTTTT,CASSLTQGNEKLFF
.,TRBV27,TRBJ1-1,.,TGTGCCAGCAGTTTAGGGGGGGTGGAAGGGACTGAAGCTTTCTTT,CASSLGGVEGTEAFF
.,TRBV25-1,TRBJ1-4,.,TGTGCCAGCAGTGAACACCGGGAACTTAATGAAAAACTGTTTTTT,CASSEHRELNEKLFF
.,TRBV6-5,TRBJ1-1,.,TGTGCCAGCAGACCCGACCGGGTTGAAGCTTTCTTT,CASRPDRVEAFF
.,TRBV6-2/TRBV6-3,TRBJ1-1,.,TGTGCCAGCAGTTACGTTGCAGGGCTAAATTTCGGAGCTTTCTTT,CASSYVAGLNFGAFF
.,TRBV29-1,TRBJ1-4,.,TGCAGCGCCTCGACAGAGCTTGCAACTAATGAAAAACTGTTTTTT,CSASTELATNEKLFF
TRBD1,TRBV9,TRBJ2-3,.,TGTGCCAGCAGCGTAGGGACAGGGGTTGGTACAGATACGCAGTATTTT,CASSVGTGVGTDTQYF